The rows below give T cell receptor beta chains drawn from one sample of a study of monozygotic twins with inflammatory bowel disease. After re-calling the 5' RACE reads, TCRdb lists one entry per CDR3 protein, DNA absent. The specimen's table records 300,000 to 450,000 distinct CDR3 sequences. The sample consisted of blood. The receptor source for this set is a human donor with ulcerative colitis or Crohn's disease, or a healthy co-twin of an affected twin (not recorded which). The CDR3 runs from the conserved cysteine through the conserved F or W.

v_gene	j_gene	CDR3aa
TRBV12-2	TRBJ2-5	CASRLWNRDSQETQYF
TRBV7-2	TRBJ1-1	CASSIGGNTEAFF
TRBV5-1	TRBJ2-7	CASRSMDSEQYF
TRBV5-1	TRBJ1-1	CASSLARGRGPTEAFF
TRBV6-5	TRBJ2-4	CASSSDTLSAKNIQYF
TRBV5-1	TRBJ2-2	CASSLIRAGELFF
TRBV4-1	TRBJ2-7	CASSQVIVGIAYEQYF
TRBV19	TRBJ2-7	CASSSKTQAYEQYF
TRBV5-4	TRBJ2-2	CASSSTKTRAGTGELFF
TRBV5-1	TRBJ2-1	CASSLDGRGYNEQFF